Below are 27 T cell receptor beta chains sequenced from a single sample in a study of shared clonotypes between healthy human individuals. Naivety among CD8 cells was defined by CD45RO negativity and positive CCR7 selection, thereby excluding terminally differentiated effector memory CD45RA+ cells. This table comes from immunoSEQ multiplex PCR, and its TCRdb copy is limited to in-frame clones, with some not included. In the table there are about 700,000 clones, 90% to 95% of which are singletons. Sequences were obtained from naive CD8+ T cells sorted from blood. These receptors originate from a man younger than 40 in good health.

This rearrangement joins TRBV19 to TRBJ1-5, with D unresolved. V lost 6 bases to trimming and J lost 4 bases, with 13 bases between them. The CDR3 is 14 amino acids. Looked up from germline, CDR1 is LNHDA and CDR2 is SQIVND (reference sequence). Here the CDR3 DNA reads TGTGCCAGTAGCCTGGGTGGGCCAAATCAGCCCCAGCATTTT. This codes for CASSLGGPNQPQHF.

The gene calls are TRBV7-9 and TRBJ2-2; no clear D. The CDR3 runs 12 residues. V was clipped by 1 base and J by 10 bases, with 7 bases between them. The germline V gene has CDR1 SEHNR and CDR2 FQNEAQ (reference sequence). In DNA form, the CDR3 reads TGTGCCAGCAGCTTAGGGTTGACGGAGCTGTTTTTT. Translation gives CASSLGLTELFF.

V usage is TRBV13 and J usage is TRBJ2-7, with D possibly being TRBD2 (6 bases). V lost 4 bases and J 0 bases, leaving 16 bases between the germline ends. Germline loops: CDR1 PRHDT, CDR2 FYEKMQ (reference sequence). The CDR3 totals 16 residues. The CDR3 nucleotides are TGTGCCAGCAGCTCGCCCGGACTCGGGAGCTCCTACGAGCAGTACTTC. Encoded protein: CASSSPGLGSSYEQYF.

The chain uses TRBV28 and TRBJ2-5, with no clear D. TRBJ2-7 explains the end of the DNA better; the J call may be wrong. The CDR3 has 12 amino acids. Per the germline V gene, CDR1 is MDHEN and CDR2 is SYDVKM. For the CDR3, the DNA is TGTGCCAGCAGTTTACGGTCCTACGAGCAGTACTTC. This encodes CASSLRSYEQYF.

V and J are TRBV29-1 and TRBJ2-6; 8 nucleotides agree with TRBD1. The CDR3 has 15 residues. V shed 6 bases and J 0 bases; nucleotides not matched to a gene: 4. The germline V gene has CDR1 SQVTM and CDR2 ANQGSEA. This chain's CDR3 is CSVGGQASGANVLTF. The CDR3 region has the DNA TGCAGCGTCGGGGGACAGGCCTCTGGGGCCAACGTCCTGACTTTC.

In its sample, this clone was seen once. The gene calls are TRBV6-4 and TRBJ2-3, with no clear D. This CDR3 is 15 amino acids long. CDR1 MRHNA and CDR2 SNTAGT come from the germline V gene. Trimming took off 2 bases at V and 0 bases at J, with 9 bases between the two ends. CDR3: CASSDGRSSTDTQYF. The CDR3, as DNA: TGTGCCAGCAGTGACGGACGTTCTAGCACAGATACGCAGTATTTT.

This sequence joins TRBV7-9 and TRBJ2-3; 7 bases are a match to TRBD1. J was trimmed by 10 bases and V by 1 base; bases with no gene match: 8. CDR3 length: 14 residues. From germline, CDR1 is SEHNR and CDR2 FQNEAQ (reference sequence). The CDR3 DNA is TGTGCCAGCAGCTTAGGGCTAACAGGGGACCCGCAGTATTTT. This encodes CASSLGLTGDPQYF.

The chain has TRBV6-6 and TRBJ2-3; 8 positions agree with TRBD2. V lost 4 bases, J lost 6 bases, and 12 bases stayed unmatched. Germline V CDR1 and CDR2: MNHNY, SVGAGI (reference sequence). The CDR3 has 16 amino acids. This CDR3 is CASSSKSGGLTDTQYF. The CDR3 DNA reads as TGTGCCAGCAGTTCAAAGAGCGGGGGCCTGACGGATACGCAGTATTTT.

J is TRBJ2-7 and V is TRBV4-1; 7 bases line up with TRBD2. V dropped 3 bases and J dropped 3; count of bases not matched to a gene: 2. Germline CDR1 reads MGHRA; CDR2 reads YSYEKL. This CDR3 spans 13 amino acids. CDR3 nucleotides: TGCGCCAGCAGCCACGGGGGGAACTACGAGCAGTACTTC. Its protein product is CASSHGGNYEQYF.

This chain links TRBV27 with TRBJ2-5; maybe TRBD1 (6 bases). Trimming removed 1 base at V and 0 bases at J, with 9 bases between. There are 15 residues in the CDR3. CDR1 MNHEY and CDR2 SMNVEV come from the germline V gene (reference sequence). This chain's CDR3 is CASSLLNRDQETQYF. The CDR3 nucleotides read TGTGCCAGCAGTTTATTAAACAGGGACCAAGAGACCCAGTACTTC.

There are a few counts of this clone. The chain joins TRBV10-2 to TRBJ2-7; 7 bases line up with TRBD2. CDR1 and CDR2 (germline): WSHSY, SAAADI. The CDR3 has 14 amino acids. Trimming at V came to 5 bases and at J to 2 bases, leaving 6 bases not matched to a gene. CDR3 protein: CASSTPAGTYEQYF. In nucleotides, the CDR3 is TGCGCCAGCAGTACTCCAGCGGGGACCTACGAGCAGTACTTC.

V and J are TRBV4-2 and TRBJ2-2; D might be TRBD1 (5 bases). This CDR3 has 14 amino acids. Germline values: CDR1 LGHNA, CDR2 YNFKEQ. Trimming removed 0 bases from V and 6 bases from J, with 8 bases in between. The CDR3 reads CASSQESGPGELFF. For the CDR3, the DNA is TGTGCCAGCAGCCAAGAGTCAGGGCCCGGGGAGCTGTTTTTT.

The chain recombines TRBV6-5 with TRBJ2-5; D possibly uses TRBD1 or TRBD2 (5 bases each). With 0 bases removed from V and 5 bases from J, the gap between germline ends came to 10 bases. Germline CDR1 reads MNHEY; CDR2 reads SVGAGI. The CDR3 extends over 14 amino acids. Written as DNA, the CDR3 is TGTGCCAGCAGTTACTCGGGGGAATTGGAGACCCAGTACTTC. Translating gives CASSYSGELETQYF.

The table lists this clone with a count of one. The chain links TRBV27 to TRBJ2-7; unclear D gene. Per the germline V gene, CDR1 is MNHEY and CDR2 is SMNVEV (reference sequence). CDR3 size: 15 residues. V was clipped by 1 base and J by 4 bases, with 14 bases between them. The CDR3 spells CASSLWPPDVYEQYF. The CDR3 DNA sequence: TGTGCCAGCAGTTTATGGCCCCCGGACGTGTACGAGCAGTACTTC.

The chain employs TRBV4-1 and TRBJ2-2; a possible D gene is TRBD2 (5 bases). The CDR3 covers 15 residues. Germline V gives CDR1 MGHRA, CDR2 YSYEKL. V shed 1 base and J shed 0 bases, with 6 bases lying between them. This CDR3 reads CASSQGLTNTGELFF. The CDR3 bases are TGCGCCAGCAGCCAAGGACTAACGAACACCGGGGAGCTGTTTTTT.

The chain combines TRBV6-1 with TRBJ2-7, with D possibly TRBD1 on 6 matching bases. CDR1 is MNHNS, CDR2 SASEGT, per germline. This CDR3 has 14 amino acids. The V and J ends lost 8 bases and 3 bases respectively, with 17 bases between them. Written as DNA, the CDR3 is TGTGCCAGCTCCAACAACAGGGTTATCTACGAGCAGTACTTC. Residues: CASSNNRVIYEQYF.

The chain joins TRBV11-2 to TRBJ2-7; TRBD1 agrees at 7 bases. Germline values: CDR1 SGHAT, CDR2 FQNNGV. J gave up 0 bases and V 2 bases, and 7 bases lay outside the gene matches. The CDR3 has 16 amino acids. CDR3 DNA sequence: TGTGCCAGCAGCTTACCCAGGACAGGAGACTCCTACGAGCAGTACTTC. Protein: CASSLPRTGDSYEQYF.

The chain recombines TRBV27 with TRBJ1-2; 8 nucleotides agree with TRBD1. The V gene's germline CDR1 is MNHEY and CDR2 SMNVEV (reference sequence). The J segment lost 6 bases and the V segment lost 0 bases, leaving 6 bases of the junction unmatched. There are 15 residues in the CDR3. The CDR3 coding sequence is TGTGCCAGCAGTTTATCGCCGGGACAGGCACATGGCTACACCTTC. Its translation is CASSLSPGQAHGYTF.

The gene calls are TRBV2 and TRBJ1-4; D is unclear. This CDR3 contains 15 residues. The germline V gene encodes CDR1 SNHLY and CDR2 FYNNEI. The V and J ends lost 4 bases and 0 bases respectively, with 9 bases between them. This chain's CDR3 is CASSGVVATNEKLFF. The CDR3 nucleotides are TGTGCCAGCAGTGGCGTAGTTGCAACTAATGAAAAACTGTTTTTT. The entire variable domain, with the rest obtained from reference TRBV2 and TRBJ1-4, is as follows: EPEVTQTPSHQVTQMGQEVILRCVPISNHLYFYWYRQILGQKVEFLVSFYNNEISEKSEIFDDQFSVERPDGSNFTLKIRSTKLEDSAMYFCASSGVVATNEKLFFGSGTQLSVL.

This chain connects TRBV27 to TRBJ2-7, with 8 bases fitting TRBD2. The CDR3 runs 14 residues. V was clipped by 2 bases and J by 5 bases; unmatched bases: 5. The germline V gene encodes CDR1 MNHEY and CDR2 SMNVEV (reference sequence). The CDR3, as DNA: TGTGCCAGCAGTTTACTCGGGAGGGGCGACGAGCAGTACTTC. Protein sequence: CASSLLGRGDEQYF.

The CDR3 here is CASSNPTGRAYEQYF. In DNA form, the CDR3 reads TGTGCCAGCAGTAACCCGACAGGTCGGGCCTACGAGCAGTACTTC. This chain uses TRBV27 with TRBJ2-7; the D gene is possibly TRBD1 (6 bases). Germline-derived CDR1 and CDR2 are MNHEY and SMNVEV (reference sequence). This CDR3 has 15 residues. The V end lost 5 bases, the J end lost 2 bases, and 16 bases lay between the germline ends.

The chain links TRBV5-4 to TRBJ2-1, with 10 bases that match TRBD2. The germline V gene encodes CDR1 SGHNT and CDR2 YYREEE (reference sequence). V was clipped by 4 bases and J by 7 bases; unmatched bases: 14. This CDR3 region has 17 residues. The CDR3 sequence is CASSLGPSGSTLNEQFF. The CDR3 DNA sequence: TGTGCCAGCAGCCTAGGGCCTAGCGGGAGCACTTTGAATGAGCAGTTCTTC.

Comments on this clone: Other DNA sequences of this sample code for an identical CDR3. The CDR3 DNA is TGCGCCAGCAGCCAAGGGGGGACTCTCTACGAGCAGTACTTC. It encodes CASSQGGTLYEQYF. The V gene is TRBV4-1, the J gene TRBJ2-7; the D gene is possibly TRBD2 (6 bases). Germline CDR1 reads MGHRA; CDR2 reads YSYEKL. The CDR3 sequence is 14 residues long. The V gene lost 1 base and the J gene lost 3 bases, with 10 bases spanning the gap.

V gene TRBV6-1 combines with J gene TRBJ2-2; D is undetermined. CDR3 length: 14 amino acids. The germline V and J ends were trimmed by 6 bases and 0 bases, with 8 bases remaining between them. Germline V gene data show CDR1 as MNHNS and CDR2 as SASEGT. Here the CDR3 DNA reads TGTGCCAGCAGGGTAACCTCGAACACCGGGGAGCTGTTTTTT. Translation: CASRVTSNTGELFF.

The CDR3 region is CASSRSGTSYEQYF. The DNA for the CDR3 is TGTGCCAGCAGCCGTTCCGGGACTAGCTACGAGCAGTACTTC. The rearrangement links TRBV12-1 to TRBJ2-7; no check of the table's D call, TRBD2, against the DNA was made. TRBV12-1 has pseudogene status. This CDR3 spans 14 amino acids.

This chain links TRBV9 with TRBJ2-1; D is unclear. V lost 7 bases, J lost 0 bases, and 5 bases lay in between. CDR1 is SGDLS, CDR2 YYNGEE, per germline. The CDR3 is 12 residues long. CDR3 residues: CASGVSYNEQFF. The CDR3 coding sequence is TGTGCCAGCGGTGTCTCCTACAATGAGCAGTTCTTC. Together with reference TRBV9 and TRBJ2-1, the CDR3 gives the full variable domain: DSGVTQTPKHLITATGQRVTLRCSPRSGDLSVYWYQQSLDQGLQFLIQYYNGEERAKGNILERFSAQQFPDLHSELNLSSLELGDSALYFCASGVSYNEQFFGPGTRLTVL.

This chain connects TRBV7-9 to TRBJ2-5, with D perhaps TRBD1 (5 bases). Per germline, CDR1 SEHNR and CDR2 FQNEAQ (reference sequence). The length of the CDR3 is 14 residues. Trimming stripped 5 bases from V and 4 bases from J, with 14 bases between. The DNA of the CDR3 is TGTGCCAGCAGCGGCCCCCAGGGTCCAGAGACCCAGTACTTC. Amino acids: CASSGPQGPETQYF.